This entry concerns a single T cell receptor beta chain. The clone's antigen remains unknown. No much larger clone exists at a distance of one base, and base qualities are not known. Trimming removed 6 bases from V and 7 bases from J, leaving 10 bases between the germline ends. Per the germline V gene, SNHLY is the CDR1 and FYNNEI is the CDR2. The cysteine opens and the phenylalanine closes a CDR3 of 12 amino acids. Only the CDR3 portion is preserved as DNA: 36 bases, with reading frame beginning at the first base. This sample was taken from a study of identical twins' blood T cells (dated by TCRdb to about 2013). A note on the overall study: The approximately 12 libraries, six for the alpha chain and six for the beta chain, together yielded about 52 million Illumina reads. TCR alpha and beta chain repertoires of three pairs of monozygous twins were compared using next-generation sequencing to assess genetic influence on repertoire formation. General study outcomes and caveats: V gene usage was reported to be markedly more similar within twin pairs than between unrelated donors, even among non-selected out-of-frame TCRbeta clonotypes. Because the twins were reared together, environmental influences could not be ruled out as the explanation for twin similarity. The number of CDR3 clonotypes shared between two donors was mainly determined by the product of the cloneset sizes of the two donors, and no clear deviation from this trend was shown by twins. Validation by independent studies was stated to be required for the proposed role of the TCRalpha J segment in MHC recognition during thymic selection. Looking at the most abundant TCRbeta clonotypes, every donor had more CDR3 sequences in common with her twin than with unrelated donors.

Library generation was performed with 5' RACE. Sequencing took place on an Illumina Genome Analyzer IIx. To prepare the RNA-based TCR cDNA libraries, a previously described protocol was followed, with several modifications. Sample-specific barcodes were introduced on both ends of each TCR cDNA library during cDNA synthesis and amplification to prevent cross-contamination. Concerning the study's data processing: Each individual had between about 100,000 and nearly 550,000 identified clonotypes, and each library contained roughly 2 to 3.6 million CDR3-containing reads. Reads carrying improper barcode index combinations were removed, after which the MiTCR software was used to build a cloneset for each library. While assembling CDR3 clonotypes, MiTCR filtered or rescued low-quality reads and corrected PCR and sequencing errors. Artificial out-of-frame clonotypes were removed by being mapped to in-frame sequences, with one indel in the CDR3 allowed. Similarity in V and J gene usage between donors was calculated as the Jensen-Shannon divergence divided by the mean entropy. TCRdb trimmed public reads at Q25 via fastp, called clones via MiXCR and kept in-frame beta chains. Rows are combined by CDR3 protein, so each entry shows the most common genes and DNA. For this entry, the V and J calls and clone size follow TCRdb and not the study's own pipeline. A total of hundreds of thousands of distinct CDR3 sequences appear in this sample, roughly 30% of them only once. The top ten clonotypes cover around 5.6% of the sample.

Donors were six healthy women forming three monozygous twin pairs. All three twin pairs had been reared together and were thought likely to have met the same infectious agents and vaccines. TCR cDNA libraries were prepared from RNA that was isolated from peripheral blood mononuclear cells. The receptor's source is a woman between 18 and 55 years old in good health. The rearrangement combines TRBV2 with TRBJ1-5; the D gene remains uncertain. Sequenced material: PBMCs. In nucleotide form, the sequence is TGTGCCAGCAGACCCATTGGCCAGCCCCAGCATTTT. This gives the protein CASRPIGQPQHF.